The present T cell receptor delta chain was sequenced within a study of gamma-delta T cells after stem cell transplantation. TCRdb called clones anew from the RT-PCR reads with CATT. The sample lists over 9,000 delta-chain clones; 1% to 1.5% were seen once. This clone was seen a handful of times. Other DNA sequences in the same sample also yield this CDR3. Per the germline V gene, CDR1 is GEAIGNYY and CDR2 is EKD. With 3 bases clipped from V and 1 base from J, the junction kept 2 bases outside the gene matches. The CDR3 spans 15 residues. The sequenced sample was gamma-delta T cells. The chain carries TRDV2 and TRDJ1, with 12 positions matching TRDD3. The sequence came from a human donor. It is not recorded whose cells these are; they may come from a transplant donor. The CDR3 nucleotides are TGTGCCTGTGACCGACTGGGGGATACCACCGATAAACTCATCTTT. This gives the protein CACDRLGDTTDKLIF.